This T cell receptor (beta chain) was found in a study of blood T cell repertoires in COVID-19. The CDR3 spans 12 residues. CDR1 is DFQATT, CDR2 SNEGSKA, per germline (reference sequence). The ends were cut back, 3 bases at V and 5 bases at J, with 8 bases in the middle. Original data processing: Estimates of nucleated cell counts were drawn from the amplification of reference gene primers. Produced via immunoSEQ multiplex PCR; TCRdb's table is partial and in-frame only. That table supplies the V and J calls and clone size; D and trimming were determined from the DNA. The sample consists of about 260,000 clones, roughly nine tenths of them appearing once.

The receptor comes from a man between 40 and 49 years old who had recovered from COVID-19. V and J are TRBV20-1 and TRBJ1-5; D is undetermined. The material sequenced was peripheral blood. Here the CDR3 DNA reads TGCAGTGCTAGTCCCGGGGATCAGCCCCAGCATTTT. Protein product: CSASPGDQPQHF.